Given below is one T cell receptor beta chain in context. The source of the sample is a study of shared clonotypes between healthy human individuals. Clones were read by immunoSEQ multiplex PCR, and TCRdb kept only the in-frame ones, dropping some. The table has about a million clones, around 80% seen once. The V segment lost 6 bases and the J segment 5 bases; nucleotides outside the gene matches: 17. Germline V gives CDR1 MNHEY, CDR2 SMNVEV (reference sequence). The CDR3 runs 18 residues. The sequenced sample consisted of memory CD4+ T cells sorted from blood. Indicated subset: CD45RA-negative fraction. The TCR was taken from a man aged 18 to 30 in good health. The V and J genes are TRBV27 and TRBJ2-7, with 12 bases lining up with TRBD2. The chain's CDR3 is CASRPSSGRAIQRDEQYF. CDR3 nucleotide sequence: TGTGCCAGCAGACCATCTAGCGGGAGGGCCATTCAGCGGGACGAGCAGTACTTC.